Following are 27 T cell receptor beta chains from one sample sequenced in a study of cytomegalovirus exposure and HLA in healthy donors. Amplification used 60 Vbeta primers and 13 Jbeta primers. Clones were sequenced by immunoSEQ multiplex PCR, and TCRdb holds only the in-frame ones, with some missing. This repertoire shows 90,000 to 120,000 clones, about 80% found once; its top ten account for 6.5% to 8.5%. The sample was PBMCs. The receptors were gathered from a man under 40 in good health and CMV-seronegative.

The chain carries TRBV7-2 and TRBJ1-1, with D unclear. This CDR3 region has 16 residues. The germline V gene encodes CDR1 SGHTA and CDR2 FQGNSA. The V end was cut by 5 bases, the J end by 3 bases, with 19 bases between. CDR3 protein: CASSLGLLRVDTEAFF. DNA of the CDR3: TGTGCCAGCAGCCTAGGGCTTCTGCGGGTGGACACTGAAGCTTTCTTT.

The J gene is TRBJ2-5, the V gene TRBV15; D possibly corresponds to TRBD2 (6 bases). The CDR3 has 13 residues. CDR1 LNHNV and CDR2 YYDKDF come from the germline V gene (reference sequence). V was clipped by 5 bases and J by 7 bases, with 14 bases between them. The CDR3 nucleotides are TGTGCCACCAGCTTGGGACTCAAAGGGACCCAGTACTTC. Translating it yields CATSLGLKGTQYF.

The V and J genes are TRBV28 and TRBJ2-5; 10 positions match TRBD1. The germline V gene has CDR1 MDHEN and CDR2 SYDVKM. This CDR3 contains 15 residues. The V segment lost 3 bases and the J segment 5 bases; nucleotides outside the gene matches: 6. CDR3 sequence: CASSLVGQGVETQYF. In DNA form, the CDR3 reads TGTGCCAGCAGTTTGGTCGGACAGGGGGTGGAGACCCAGTACTTC.

V gene TRBV9 combines with J gene TRBJ2-3, with a possible D match to TRBD2 (6 bases). Germline lookup yields CDR1 SGDLS and CDR2 YYNGEE. Trimming removed 4 bases from V and 5 bases from J, with 14 bases in between. The CDR3 consists of 14 residues. The CDR3 DNA reads as TGTGCCAGCAGCCAAGGGACTGGTGGAGATACGCAGTATTTT. Translated, it gives CASSQGTGGDTQYF.

The CDR3 DNA is TGTGCCAGCAGCGTAGAAGGACAAGACCATTCACCCCTCCACTTT. Its protein product is CASSVEGQDHSPLHF. The chain carries TRBV9 and TRBJ1-6; D perhaps matches TRBD1 (5 bases). The CDR3 totals 15 residues. V lost 0 bases and J lost 8, with 12 bases in between. Looked up from germline, CDR1 is SGDLS and CDR2 is YYNGEE.

CDR3 sequence (DNA): TGTGCCAGCAGCTTAACGTTTGGGGCTAGCGGTCTTGGCGAGCAGTACTTC. It encodes CASSLTFGASGLGEQYF. This sequence joins TRBV11-3 and TRBJ2-7, with 7 bases fitting TRBD2. Germline V gene data show CDR1 as SGHNT and CDR2 as YENEEA. The CDR3 covers 17 residues. Germline trimming cut 2 bases from V and 6 bases from J; bases unmatched to any gene: 16.

This chain connects TRBV7-7 to TRBJ2-5; no clear D gene. Between the trimmed V and J ends, which lost 5 bases and 3 bases, there was a span of 10 bases. CDR1 and CDR2 (germline): SSHAT, FNYEAQ (reference sequence). The CDR3 length is 13 residues. The CDR3 DNA sequence: TGTGCCAGCAGCCCCGACTCGGAAGAGACCCAGTACTTC. Encoded protein: CASSPDSEETQYF.

This clone is a singleton in its sample. The rearrangement uses TRBV9 and TRBJ2-7; TRBD2 aligns across 7 bases. V dropped 0 bases and J dropped 0; count of bases not matched to a gene: 0. The CDR3 runs 14 residues. Germline V gene lookup returns CDR1 SGDLS and CDR2 YYNGEE. In nucleotides, the CDR3 is TGTGCCAGCAGCGTAGGCGGGAGCTCCTACGAGCAGTACTTC. As protein: CASSVGGSSYEQYF.

Only a few counts were recorded for this clone. CDR3 region: CASSQDEVGGIYNEQFF. The CDR3, as DNA: TGCGCCAGCAGCCAAGATGAAGTGGGGGGAATCTACAATGAGCAGTTCTTC. The chain combines TRBV4-1 with TRBJ2-1; D possibly corresponds to TRBD2 (6 bases). V gave up 0 bases and J gave up 3 bases, with 15 bases separating them. The germline V gene has CDR1 MGHRA and CDR2 YSYEKL. The CDR3 loop spans 17 amino acids.

CDR3: CASSQGAGFDYTF. Written as DNA, the CDR3 is TGTGCCAGCAGCCAAGGGGCAGGGTTTGACTACACCTTC. The chain is built from TRBV4-2 and TRBJ1-2, with D tentatively TRBD1 (5 bases). Trimming removed 1 base from V and 10 bases from J, with 13 bases in between. Looked up from germline, CDR1 is LGHNA and CDR2 is YNFKEQ. The CDR3 totals 13 residues.

The genes are TRBV6-1 and TRBJ2-7; TRBD1 aligns across 7 bases. The CDR3 spans 14 residues. The trim removed 7 bases at V and 6 bases at J, leaving 12 bases unmatched. CDR1 is MNHNS, CDR2 SASEGT, per germline. This CDR3 is CASMATGSVREQYF. CDR3 bases: TGTGCCAGCATGGCGACAGGGAGTGTTCGCGAGCAGTACTTC.

The chain employs TRBV28 and TRBJ2-7; 11 nucleotides agree with TRBD1. This CDR3 has 14 residues. The J segment lost 6 bases and the V segment lost 6 bases, leaving 7 bases of the junction unmatched. Germline-derived CDR1 and CDR2 are MDHEN and SYDVKM. The CDR3 bases are TGTGCCAGCAGGAGGACAGGGGGCGCGGGCGAGCAGTACTTC. It is translated as CASRRTGGAGEQYF.

This clone occurred once. The rearrangement joins TRBV28 to TRBJ2-7, with D maybe TRBD2 (7 bases). V lost 6 bases, J lost 2 bases, and 14 bases lay in between. The germline CDR1 and CDR2 sequences are MDHEN and SYDVKM. The length of the CDR3 is 14 residues. CDR3 residues: CASRGGRLTYEQYF. CDR3 sequence (DNA): TGTGCCAGCAGGGGGGGGCGGTTAACCTACGAGCAGTACTTC.

This chain links TRBV4-1 with TRBJ2-7; perhaps TRBD2 as D (5 bases). The CDR3 spans 14 residues. V lost 3 bases to trimming and J lost 3 bases, with 12 bases between them. Germline V gives CDR1 MGHRA, CDR2 YSYEKL. The CDR3 bases are TGCGCCAGCAGCCATGAGATTGGGAGCTACGAGCAGTACTTC. Its protein product is CASSHEIGSYEQYF.

This clone was counted a few times. V gene TRBV19 combines with J gene TRBJ2-1, with D tentatively TRBD2 (6 bases). The V gene lost 7 bases and the J gene lost 7 bases, with 17 bases spanning the gap. Germline V gene sequence: CDR1 LNHDA, CDR2 SQIVND (reference sequence). The CDR3 spans 14 residues. This chain's CDR3 is CASIQPGVDNEQFF. The CDR3 DNA reads TGTGCCAGTATACAGCCGGGAGTGGATAATGAGCAGTTCTTC.

The rearrangement links TRBV5-1 to TRBJ1-2; the match to TRBD1 covers 9 bases. Germline V gene lookup returns CDR1 SGHRS and CDR2 YFSETQ. Trimming took 0 bases from V and 7 from J; bases not matched to a gene: 7. The CDR3 consists of 15 residues. The CDR3 nucleotides are TGCGCCAGCAGCTTGGACGGACAGGGGTATGGTGGCTACACCTTC. Translation gives CASSLDGQGYGGYTF.

The rearrangement joins TRBV5-6 to TRBJ2-2, with D possibly matching TRBD1 (6 bases). Deletions cut 2 bases from V and 5 bases from J, with 10 bases between. Germline V gene lookup returns CDR1 SGHDT and CDR2 YYEEEE. The CDR3 is 14 amino acids. The CDR3 DNA reads as TGTGCCAGCAGCTTATATCAGGGGACCGGGGAGCTGTTTTTT. It encodes CASSLYQGTGELFF.

This chain joins TRBV19 and TRBJ1-5, with TRBD1 as a possible D gene (6 bases). Germline V gene data show CDR1 as LNHDA and CDR2 as SQIVND (reference sequence). The CDR3 runs 18 residues. Trimming cost V 0 bases and J 0 bases, with 15 bases left between them. The CDR3 bases are TGTGCCAGTAGTATAGAAGGGCCAGGGGACTATAGCAATCAGCCCCAGCATTTT. Residues: CASSIEGPGDYSNQPQHF.

The chain is built from TRBV4-1 and TRBJ2-7; 12 positions match TRBD1. The V gene end was trimmed by 2 bases and the J gene end by 3 bases; junction bases not matched to a gene: 5. From germline, CDR1 is MGHRA and CDR2 YSYEKL. The CDR3 is 16 amino acids. This CDR3 reads CASSQSGTGGYYEQYF. In DNA form, the CDR3 reads TGCGCCAGCAGCCAATCCGGGACAGGGGGCTACTACGAGCAGTACTTC.

V and J are TRBV30 and TRBJ2-2, with a weak D call TRBD1 (6 bases). This CDR3 spans 14 amino acids. The V end was cut by 1 base, the J end by 1 base, with 7 bases between. CDR1 GTSNPN and CDR2 SVGIG come from the germline V gene (reference sequence). CDR3 sequence: CAWSGGGNTGELFF. The DNA for the CDR3 is TGTGCCTGGAGTGGAGGGGGGAACACCGGGGAGCTGTTTTTT.

V usage is TRBV10-3 and J usage is TRBJ2-7, with 9 bases that match TRBD1. This CDR3 is built from 13 residues. Trimming cost V 8 bases and J 0 bases; bases outside gene matches: 2. The germline V gene encodes CDR1 ENHRY and CDR2 SYGVKD. CDR3 sequence reads: CAIGQGSSYEQYF. The CDR3 coding sequence is TGTGCCATCGGACAGGGGAGCTCCTACGAGCAGTACTTC.

This clone was detected a few times. J is TRBJ2-7 and V is TRBV10-2; maybe TRBD1 (5 bases). Germline V gives CDR1 WSHSY, CDR2 SAAADI. Trimming removed 3 bases at V and 8 bases at J, with 11 bases between. This CDR3 has 12 residues. The DNA for the CDR3 is TGCGCCAGCAGTGATTCAGGGATTAAGCAGTACTTC. Encoded protein: CASSDSGIKQYF.

J is TRBJ1-4 and V is TRBV30; 9 nucleotides agree with TRBD1. Per germline, CDR1 GTSNPN and CDR2 SVGIG (reference sequence). This CDR3 region has 13 residues. Trimming removed 5 bases from V and 4 bases from J; junction bases left unmatched: 2. The CDR3 sequence: CAWDRGGNEKLFF. In DNA form, the CDR3 reads TGTGCCTGGGACAGGGGGGGTAATGAAAAACTGTTTTTT.

The chain joins TRBV18 to TRBJ2-7; D is possibly TRBD1 (6 bases). CDR1 KGHSH and CDR2 LQKENI come from the germline V gene. This CDR3 contains 13 residues. V was clipped by 5 bases and J by 5 bases, with 13 bases between them. The CDR3 reads CASSSNRDDEQYF. The CDR3 DNA sequence: TGTGCCAGCTCATCAAACAGGGATGACGAGCAGTACTTC.

The rearrangement uses TRBV19 and TRBJ2-1; a weak D match, TRBD2 (5 bases). The CDR3 is 13 residues long. Trimming stripped 6 bases from V and 10 bases from J, with 16 bases between. Germline-derived CDR1 and CDR2 are LNHDA and SQIVND (reference sequence). The CDR3 reads CASRITRTGEQFF. CDR3 in DNA: TGTGCCAGTAGGATTACCAGAACGGGAGAGCAGTTCTTC.

The chain recombines TRBV21-1 with TRBJ1-2. TRBV21-1 corresponds to a pseudogene. There are 13 residues in the CDR3. The CDR3: CASSGSGAYGYTF. The DNA for the CDR3 is TGTGCCAGCAGCGGCAGTGGAGCGTATGGCTACACCTTC.

The V and J genes are TRBV7-9 and TRBJ2-4; possibly TRBD1 for D (5 bases). V lost 0 bases and J lost 6, with 6 bases in between. Per germline, CDR1 SEHNR and CDR2 FQNEAQ (reference sequence). The CDR3 spans 13 residues. CDR3: CASSLAQGNIQYF. The CDR3 region has the DNA TGTGCCAGCAGCTTAGCCCAGGGAAACATTCAGTACTTC.